The 26 T cell receptor beta chains below come from one sample, sequenced in a study of T cell responses to AZD1222 COVID-19 vaccine. Some clones are missing from TCRdb's copy, which holds only in-frame ones; the method was immunoSEQ multiplex PCR. The sample consists of some 150,000 clones, roughly 94% of them appearing once. This specimen consisted of peripheral blood, obtained on day 0 of AZD1222 vaccination. Receptors originate from an adult in good health.

V is TRBV10-3 and J is TRBJ2-3; 14 nucleotides agree with TRBD2. V lost 6 bases, J lost 4 bases, and 3 bases stayed unmatched. This CDR3 comprises 15 residues. The germline V gene has CDR1 ENHRY and CDR2 SYGVKD. For the CDR3, the DNA is TGTGCCATCAGGGGACTAGCGGGAGTCGCAGATACGCAGTATTTT. Translating gives CAIRGLAGVADTQYF.

This clone showed up just a few times. This rearrangement joins TRBV5-1 to TRBJ2-3; 7 bases agree with TRBD1. CDR1 and CDR2 (germline): SGHRS, YFSETQ. The CDR3 consists of 15 residues. The trim removed 1 base at V and 7 bases at J, leaving 9 bases unmatched. Here the CDR3 reads CASSLTQGVINTQYF. The CDR3 DNA reads TGCGCCAGCAGCTTGACTCAGGGGGTTATAAATACGCAGTATTTT.

This rearrangement joins TRBV11-2 to TRBJ1-4, with a tentative D call TRBD1 (5 bases). The CDR3 covers 15 residues. Germline CDR1 SGHAT, CDR2 FQNNGV. Trimming removed 5 bases from V and 0 bases from J, with 10 bases in between. The CDR3 DNA is TGTGCCAGCAGCCGGACACTTACAACTAATGAAAAACTGTTTTTT. This sequence encodes CASSRTLTTNEKLFF.

The chain uses TRBV27 and TRBJ1-3, with 10 positions matching TRBD1. After removal of 3 bases from V and 4 bases from J, the junction contained 12 bases not matched to a gene. The CDR3 extends over 18 amino acids. Germline CDR1 reads MNHEY; CDR2 reads SMNVEV (reference sequence). The CDR3 DNA follows: TGTGCCAGCAGTTTCCGGGACAGGGGAGGAGGATCGGGAAACACCATATATTTT. It codes for CASSFRDRGGGSGNTIYF.

The genes are TRBV6-1 and TRBJ1-1; D unclear. CDR1 and CDR2 (germline): MNHNS, SASEGT. The germline V and J ends were trimmed by 1 base and 5 bases, with 5 bases remaining between them. This CDR3 contains 12 residues. The CDR3 loop is CASSEGGTEAFF. The CDR3 DNA sequence: TGTGCCAGCAGTGAAGGAGGGACTGAAGCTTTCTTT.

The gene calls are TRBV11-2 and TRBJ2-3; D gene ambiguous. The CDR3 is 13 residues long. V lost 0 bases and J 2 bases, leaving 3 bases between the germline ends. CDR1 SGHAT and CDR2 FQNNGV come from the germline V gene. The CDR3 loop is CASSLETTDTQYF. For the CDR3, the DNA is TGTGCCAGCAGCTTAGAGACCACAGATACGCAGTATTTT.

The CDR3 DNA reads as TGTGCCAGCAGCTTGGACCCTGGAGTCTACGAGCAGTACGTC. Protein: CASSLDPGVYEQYV. This chain joins TRBV5-5 and TRBJ2-7; D unresolved. Trimming took 0 bases from V and 3 from J, leaving 10 bases between them. CDR1 SGHKS and CDR2 YYEKEE come from the germline V gene (reference sequence). The CDR3 loop spans 14 amino acids.

The chain employs TRBV7-3 and TRBJ1-2; D unclear. The CDR3 loop spans 13 amino acids. Trimming removed 1 base from V and 8 bases from J, with 11 bases in between. Germline-derived CDR1 and CDR2 are SGHTA and FQGTGA. The chain's CDR3 is CASSLRDGEGYTF. CDR3 nucleotide sequence: TGTGCCAGCAGCTTAAGGGATGGGGAAGGCTACACCTTC.

The chain carries TRBV4-3 and TRBJ2-4; D unresolved. Germline lookup yields CDR1 LGHNA and CDR2 YSLEER. CDR3 size: 15 residues. Between the trimmed V and J ends, which lost 3 bases and 0 bases, there was a span of 9 bases. The CDR3 nucleotides are TGCGCCAGCAGCCAGTCAATACTAGCCAAAAACATTCAGTACTTC. It yields the protein CASSQSILAKNIQYF.

V usage is TRBV19 and J usage is TRBJ1-5, with D possibly being TRBD1 (6 bases). The germline V and J ends were trimmed by 4 bases and 7 bases, with 11 bases remaining between them. The CDR3 spans 13 residues. Germline V gives CDR1 LNHDA, CDR2 SQIVND (reference sequence). CDR3 protein: CASSTTGSQPQHF. Written as DNA, the CDR3 is TGTGCCAGTAGTACTACAGGGTCACAGCCCCAGCATTTT.

V is TRBV7-9 and J is TRBJ2-7; D possibly uses TRBD1 or TRBD2 (5 bases each). Germline CDR1 and CDR2: SEHNR and FQNEAQ (reference sequence). CDR3 size: 14 residues. Trimming shortened V by 5 bases and J by 5 bases, and 16 bases separated the two germline ends. The CDR3 sequence: CASSHGTFLDEQYV. DNA of the CDR3: TGTGCCAGCAGCCATGGGACGTTTTTGGACGAGCAGTACGTC.

The chain carries TRBV11-2 and TRBJ1-6; no firm D call. The CDR3 length is 15 residues. The germline V gene has CDR1 SGHAT and CDR2 FQNNGV. Between the trimmed V and J ends, which lost 0 bases and 7 bases, there was a span of 10 bases. CDR3 DNA sequence: TGTGCCAGCAGCTTAGATGGCCGTACCAATTCACCCCTCCACTTT. Translating gives CASSLDGRTNSPLHF.

V gene TRBV28 combines with J gene TRBJ2-7; no firm D call. There are 13 residues in the CDR3. With 7 bases removed from V and 6 bases from J, the gap between germline ends came to 16 bases. The germline gives CDR1 MDHEN, CDR2 SYDVKM. The DNA of the CDR3 is TGTGCCAGCACCTCCGTAAGTGGAACCGAGCAGTACGTC. It translates to CASTSVSGTEQYV.

This clone came up a few times. The chain links TRBV7-9 to TRBJ1-6; D is unresolved. The V and J ends lost 3 bases and 8 bases respectively, with 2 bases between them. In germline, CDR1 is SEHNR, CDR2 FQNEAQ (reference sequence). This CDR3 comprises 11 residues. The CDR3 region is CASSFDSPLHF. DNA of the CDR3: TGTGCCAGCAGCTTTGATTCACCCCTCCACTTT. The whole variable domain, remainder taken from reference TRBV7-9 and TRBJ1-6, is DTGVSQNPRHKITKRGQNVTFRCDPISEHNRLYWYRQTLGQGPEFLTYFQNEAQLEKSRLLSDRFSAERPKGSFSTLEIQRTEQGDSAMYLCASSFDSPLHFGNGTRLTVT.

The chain carries TRBV21-1 and TRBJ1-1. TRBV21-1 is annotated as a pseudogene. The CDR3 totals 12 residues. CDR3 protein: CASSKDERGAFF. CDR3 sequence (DNA): TGTGCCAGCAGCAAAGATGAGCGAGGAGCTTTCTTT.

The rearrangement joins TRBV5-6 to TRBJ1-5, with D perhaps TRBD1 (5 bases). V was pared by 1 base and J by 7 bases, with 6 bases between. Germline CDR1 and CDR2: SGHDT and YYEEEE. This CDR3 has 12 residues. This CDR3 reads CASSLRGQPQHF. The CDR3 region has the DNA TGTGCCAGCAGCTTGCGGGGGCAGCCCCAGCATTTT. Together with reference TRBV5-6 and TRBJ1-5, the CDR3 gives the full variable domain: DAGVTQSPTHLIKTRGQQVTLRCSPKSGHDTVSWYQQALGQGPQFIFQYYEEEERQRGNFPDRFSGHQFPNYSSELNVNALLLGDSALYLCASSLRGQPQHFGDGTRLSIL.

The chain is built from TRBV2 and TRBJ2-2, with 10 bases identical to TRBD2. This CDR3 has 15 amino acids. Germline V CDR1 and CDR2: SNHLY, FYNNEI. V trimming: 6 bases; J trimming: 6 bases; junction bases outside the gene matches: 7. The CDR3 sequence: CASRRAAGGAGELFF. CDR3 bases: TGTGCCAGCAGGAGGGCAGCGGGAGGGGCCGGGGAGCTGTTTTTT. The entire variable domain, with the rest obtained from reference TRBV2 and TRBJ2-2, is as follows: EPEVTQTPSHQVTQMGQEVILRCVPISNHLYFYWYRQILGQKVEFLVSFYNNEISEKSEIFDDQFSVERPDGSNFTLKIRSTKLEDSAMYFCASRRAAGGAGELFFGEGSRLTVL.

The table lists this clone with a count of one. The genes are TRBV19 and TRBJ1-1, with D possibly being TRBD1 (5 bases). From germline, CDR1 is LNHDA and CDR2 SQIVND (reference sequence). V lost 7 bases, J lost 3 bases, and 15 bases lay in between. The CDR3 is 14 amino acids. The CDR3 DNA is TGTGCCAGTACCAGGGCCAGGAGCTACACTGAAGCTTTCTTT. Translation: CASTRARSYTEAFF.

This clone was recorded only once. The rearrangement joins TRBV9 to TRBJ1-2, with TRBD1 as a possible D gene (5 bases). The length of the CDR3 is 12 residues. Germline values: CDR1 SGDLS, CDR2 YYNGEE. V was pared by 2 bases and J by 5 bases, with 7 bases between. The chain's CDR3 is CASSVQGYGYTF. Here the CDR3 DNA reads TGTGCCAGCAGCGTCCAGGGATATGGCTACACCTTC. Supplemented by reference TRBV9 and TRBJ1-2, the full variable domain reads DSGVTQTPKHLITATGQRVTLRCSPRSGDLSVYWYQQSLDQGLQFLIQYYNGEERAKGNILERFSAQQFPDLHSELNLSSLELGDSALYFCASSVQGYGYTFGSGTRLTVV.

This clone was seen a single time. The chain combines TRBV29-1 with TRBJ1-1, with unresolved D. Trimming shortened V by 5 bases and J by 1 base, and 8 bases separated the two germline ends. Germline CDR1 and CDR2: SQVTM and ANQGSEA. The CDR3 contains 12 residues. The CDR3 DNA reads TGCAGCGTTTTCACACAGAACACTGAAGCTTTCTTT. Amino acids: CSVFTQNTEAFF.

The CDR3 protein is CASSQVHQGSTEAFF. In nucleotides, the CDR3 is TGTGCCAGCAGCCAAGTTCATCAGGGTAGTACTGAAGCTTTCTTT. The chain recombines TRBV4-2 with TRBJ1-1, with a tentative D call TRBD1 (5 bases). Germline V CDR1 and CDR2: LGHNA, YNFKEQ. V lost 1 base to trimming and J lost 5 bases, with 14 bases between them. The CDR3 contains 15 residues.

The table lists this clone with a count of one. The DNA for the CDR3 is TGTGCCAGCAGCTTCATGGGGACCGGATTTCCGGGCAATCAGCCCCAGCATTTT. Translated: CASSFMGTGFPGNQPQHF. The rearrangement links TRBV5-5 to TRBJ1-5; TRBD1 might be the D (5 bases). V lost 2 bases, J lost 2 bases, and 20 bases lay in between. This CDR3 is built from 18 residues. Germline assignment: CDR1 SGHKS and CDR2 YYEKEE (reference sequence).

The J gene is TRBJ2-5, the V gene TRBV2; D gene unclear. Germline CDR1 SNHLY, CDR2 FYNNEI. The CDR3 runs 11 residues. V was pared by 7 bases and J by 4 bases, with 7 bases between. The CDR3 sequence is CASMLVETQYF. The DNA for the CDR3 is TGTGCCAGCATGCTAGTAGAGACCCAGTACTTC. The full variable domain, in which reference TRBV2 and TRBJ2-5 provide the parts outside the CDR3, is EPEVTQTPSHQVTQMGQEVILRCVPISNHLYFYWYRQILGQKVEFLVSFYNNEISEKSEIFDDQFSVERPDGSNFTLKIRSTKLEDSAMYFCASMLVETQYFGPGTRLLVL.

The J gene is TRBJ2-7, the V gene TRBV27; D call uncertain. Trimming took 6 bases from V and 7 from J, leaving 19 bases between them. In germline, CDR1 is MNHEY, CDR2 SMNVEV (reference sequence). This CDR3 contains 14 residues. The CDR3 here is CASSSLMGLGEQYV. The DNA for the CDR3 is TGTGCCAGCAGCTCCTTGATGGGGTTAGGGGAGCAGTACGTC.

This rearrangement joins TRBV9 to TRBJ1-5, with D unclear. CDR1 and CDR2 (germline): SGDLS, YYNGEE. The CDR3 is 13 residues long. V shed 0 bases and J shed 9 bases, with 10 bases lying between them. The CDR3 sequence: CASSVGGIGPQHF. The CDR3 region has the DNA TGTGCCAGCAGCGTAGGAGGGATCGGGCCCCAGCATTTT.

V usage is TRBV20-1 and J usage is TRBJ1-1; no firm D call. Per germline, CDR1 DFQATT and CDR2 SNEGSKA (reference sequence). The CDR3 loop spans 12 amino acids. V lost 3 bases and J lost 4, with 9 bases in between. The CDR3 spells CSASLTVTEAFF. CDR3 coding DNA: TGCAGTGCTAGTTTGACGGTCACTGAAGCTTTCTTT.